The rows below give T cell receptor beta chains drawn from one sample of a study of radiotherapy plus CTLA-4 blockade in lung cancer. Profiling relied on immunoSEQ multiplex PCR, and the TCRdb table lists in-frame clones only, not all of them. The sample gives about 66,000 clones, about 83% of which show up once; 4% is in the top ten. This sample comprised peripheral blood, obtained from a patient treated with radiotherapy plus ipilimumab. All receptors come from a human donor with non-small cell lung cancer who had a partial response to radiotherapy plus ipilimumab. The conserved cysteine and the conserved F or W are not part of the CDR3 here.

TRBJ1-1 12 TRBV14 ASSLQGWSTEAF
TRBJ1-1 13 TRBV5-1 ASRKGAAIVNEAF
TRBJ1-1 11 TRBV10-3 AIKGQDNTEAF
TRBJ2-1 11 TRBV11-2 ASSLGAGLEQF
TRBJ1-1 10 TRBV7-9 ASRGFNTEAF
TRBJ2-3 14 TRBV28 ASSSPAEAGTDTQY
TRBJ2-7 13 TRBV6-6 ASRGGQGNSYEQY
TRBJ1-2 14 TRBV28 ASRRIGQPTYYGYT
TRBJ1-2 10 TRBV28 ASSFSRYGYT
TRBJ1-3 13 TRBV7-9 ASSSQGGGGNTIY
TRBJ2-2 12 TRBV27 ASRYRVFAGELF
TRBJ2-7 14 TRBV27 ASRLTGGGLSYEQY
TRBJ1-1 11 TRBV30 AWVYGVDTEAF
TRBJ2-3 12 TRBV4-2 ASSQGLSTDTQY
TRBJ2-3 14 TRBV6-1 ASSAPGQSSTDTQY
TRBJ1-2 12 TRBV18 ASSPSVRDYGYT
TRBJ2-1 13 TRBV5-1 ASSVGTSGYNEQF
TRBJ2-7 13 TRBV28 ASSRSGGSSYEQY
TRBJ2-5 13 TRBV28 ASSLVAGGQETQY
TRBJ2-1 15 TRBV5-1 ASSFGTSGKSYNEQF
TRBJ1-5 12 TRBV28 ASTQGWSNQPQH
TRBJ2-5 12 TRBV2 ASRQGAQQETQY
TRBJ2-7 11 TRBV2 ASGQQVNYEQY